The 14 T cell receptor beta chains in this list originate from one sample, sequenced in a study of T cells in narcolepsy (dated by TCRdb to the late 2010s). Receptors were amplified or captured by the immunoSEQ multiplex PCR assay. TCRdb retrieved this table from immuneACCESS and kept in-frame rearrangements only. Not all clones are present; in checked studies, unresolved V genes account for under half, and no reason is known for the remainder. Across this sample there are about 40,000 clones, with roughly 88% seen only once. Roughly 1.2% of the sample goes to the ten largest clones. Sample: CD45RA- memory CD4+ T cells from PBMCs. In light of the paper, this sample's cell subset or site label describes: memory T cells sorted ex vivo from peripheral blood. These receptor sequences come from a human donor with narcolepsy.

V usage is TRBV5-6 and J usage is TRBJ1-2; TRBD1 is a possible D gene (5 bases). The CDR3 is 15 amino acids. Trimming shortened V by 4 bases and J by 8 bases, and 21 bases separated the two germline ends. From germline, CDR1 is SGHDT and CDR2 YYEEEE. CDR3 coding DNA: TGTGCCAGCAGCAAACGGGGCAGGGATGGGTCGGGCTACACCTTC. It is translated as CASSKRGRDGSGYTF. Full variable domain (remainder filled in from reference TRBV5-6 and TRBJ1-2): DAGVTQSPTHLIKTRGQQVTLRCSPKSGHDTVSWYQQALGQGPQFIFQYYEEEERQRGNFPDRFSGHQFPNYSSELNVNALLLGDSALYLCASSKRGRDGSGYTFGSGTRLTVV.

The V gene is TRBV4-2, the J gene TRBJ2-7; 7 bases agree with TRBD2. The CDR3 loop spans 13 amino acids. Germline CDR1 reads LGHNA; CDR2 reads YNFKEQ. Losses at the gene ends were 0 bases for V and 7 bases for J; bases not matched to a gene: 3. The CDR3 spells CASSQELAFEQYF. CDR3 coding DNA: TGTGCCAGCAGCCAAGAACTAGCGTTTGAGCAGTACTTC.

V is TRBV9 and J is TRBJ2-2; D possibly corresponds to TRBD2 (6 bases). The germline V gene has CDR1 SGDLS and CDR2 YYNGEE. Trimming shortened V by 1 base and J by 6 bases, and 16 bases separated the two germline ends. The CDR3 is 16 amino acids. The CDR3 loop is CASSVTGLPFAGELFF. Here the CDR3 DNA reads TGTGCCAGCAGCGTAACGGGACTTCCATTTGCCGGGGAGCTGTTTTTT.

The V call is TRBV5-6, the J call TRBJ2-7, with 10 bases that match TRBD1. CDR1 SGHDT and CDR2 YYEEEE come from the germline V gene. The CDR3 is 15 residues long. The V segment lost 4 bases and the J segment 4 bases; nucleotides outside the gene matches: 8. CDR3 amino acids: CASSISGTGVYEQYF. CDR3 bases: TGTGCCAGCAGCATATCCGGGACAGGGGTGTACGAGCAGTACTTC. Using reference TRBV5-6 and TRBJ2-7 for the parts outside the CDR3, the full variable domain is DAGVTQSPTHLIKTRGQQVTLRCSPKSGHDTVSWYQQALGQGPQFIFQYYEEEERQRGNFPDRFSGHQFPNYSSELNVNALLLGDSALYLCASSISGTGVYEQYFGPGTRLTVT.

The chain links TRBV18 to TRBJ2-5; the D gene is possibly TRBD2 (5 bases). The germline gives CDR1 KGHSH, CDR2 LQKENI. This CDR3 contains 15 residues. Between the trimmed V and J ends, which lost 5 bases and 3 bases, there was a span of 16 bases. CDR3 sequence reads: CASSATSGLEETQYF. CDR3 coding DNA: TGTGCCAGCTCAGCCACGTCGGGGTTGGAAGAGACCCAGTACTTC.

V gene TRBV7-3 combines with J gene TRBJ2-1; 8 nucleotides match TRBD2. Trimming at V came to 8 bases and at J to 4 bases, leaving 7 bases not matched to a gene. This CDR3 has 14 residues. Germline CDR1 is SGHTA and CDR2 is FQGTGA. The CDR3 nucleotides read TGTGCCAGCGCTCGGGCGGGGGGATACAATGAGCAGTTCTTC. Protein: CASARAGGYNEQFF. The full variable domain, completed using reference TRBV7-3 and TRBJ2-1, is GAGVSQTPSNKVTEKGKYVELRCDPISGHTALYWYRQSLGQGPEFLIYFQGTGAADDSGLPNDRFFAVRPEGSVSTLKIQRTERGDSAVYLCASARAGGYNEQFFGPGTRLTVL.

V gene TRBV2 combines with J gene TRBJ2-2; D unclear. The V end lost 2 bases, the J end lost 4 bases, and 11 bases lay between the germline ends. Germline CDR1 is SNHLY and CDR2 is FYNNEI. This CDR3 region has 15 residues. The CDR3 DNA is TGTGCCAGCAGTGAAATGGGAATCAGCACCGGGGAGCTGTTTTTT. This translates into CASSEMGISTGELFF.

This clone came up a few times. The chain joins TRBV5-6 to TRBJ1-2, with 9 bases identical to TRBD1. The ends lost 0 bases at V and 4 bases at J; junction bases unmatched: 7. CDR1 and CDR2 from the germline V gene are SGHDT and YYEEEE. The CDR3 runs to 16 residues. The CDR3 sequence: CASSLVGGQGGYGYTF. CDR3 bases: TGTGCCAGCAGCTTGGTGGGGGGACAGGGTGGCTATGGCTACACCTTC.

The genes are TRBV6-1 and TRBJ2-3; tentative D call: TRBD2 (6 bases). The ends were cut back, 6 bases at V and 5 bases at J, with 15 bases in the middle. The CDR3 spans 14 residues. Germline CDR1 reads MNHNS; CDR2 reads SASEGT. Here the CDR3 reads CASRGRRELDTQYF. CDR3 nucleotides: TGTGCCAGCAGGGGCCGACGGGAGCTAGATACGCAGTATTTT.

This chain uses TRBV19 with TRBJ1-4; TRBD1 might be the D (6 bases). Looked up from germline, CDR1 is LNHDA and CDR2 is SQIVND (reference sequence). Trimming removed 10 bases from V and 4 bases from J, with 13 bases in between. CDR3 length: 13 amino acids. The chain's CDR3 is CATATGRNEKLFF. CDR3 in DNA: TGTGCCACTGCGACAGGTCGTAATGAAAAACTGTTTTTT.

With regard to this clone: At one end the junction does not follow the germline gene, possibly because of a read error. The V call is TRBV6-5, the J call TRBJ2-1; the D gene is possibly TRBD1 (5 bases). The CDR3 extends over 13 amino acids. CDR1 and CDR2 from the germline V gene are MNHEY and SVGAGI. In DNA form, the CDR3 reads TGTGCCAGCAGTTGGCAGGGAAAGGGCCAACCGGTCTTC. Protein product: CASSWQGKGQPVF.

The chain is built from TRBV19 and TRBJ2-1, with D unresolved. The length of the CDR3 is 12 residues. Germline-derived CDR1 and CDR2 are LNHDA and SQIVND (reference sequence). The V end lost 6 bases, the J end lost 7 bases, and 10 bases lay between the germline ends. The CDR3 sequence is CASSSLSNEQFF. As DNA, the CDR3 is TGTGCCAGTAGCTCGCTCTCGAATGAGCAGTTCTTC.

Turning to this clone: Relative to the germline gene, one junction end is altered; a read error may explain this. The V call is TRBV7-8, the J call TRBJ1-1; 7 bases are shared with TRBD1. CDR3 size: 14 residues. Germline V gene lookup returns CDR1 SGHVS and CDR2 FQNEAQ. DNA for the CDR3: TGTGCCAGCAGCGCCTACAGGGGTAACACTGAAACTTTCTTT. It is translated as CASSAYRGNTETFF. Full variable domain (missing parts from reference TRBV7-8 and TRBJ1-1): GAGVSQSPRYKVAKRGQDVALRCDPISGHVSLFWYQQALGQGPEFLTYFQNEAQLDKSGLPSDRFFAERPEGSVSTLKIQRTQQEDSAVYLCASSAYRGNTETFFGQGTRLTVV.

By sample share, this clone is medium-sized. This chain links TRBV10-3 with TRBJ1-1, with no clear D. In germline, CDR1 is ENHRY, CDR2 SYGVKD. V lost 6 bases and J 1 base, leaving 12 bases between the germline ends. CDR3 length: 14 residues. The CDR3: CAIREPDGNTEAFF. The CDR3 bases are TGTGCCATCAGGGAACCAGACGGGAACACTGAAGCTTTCTTT.